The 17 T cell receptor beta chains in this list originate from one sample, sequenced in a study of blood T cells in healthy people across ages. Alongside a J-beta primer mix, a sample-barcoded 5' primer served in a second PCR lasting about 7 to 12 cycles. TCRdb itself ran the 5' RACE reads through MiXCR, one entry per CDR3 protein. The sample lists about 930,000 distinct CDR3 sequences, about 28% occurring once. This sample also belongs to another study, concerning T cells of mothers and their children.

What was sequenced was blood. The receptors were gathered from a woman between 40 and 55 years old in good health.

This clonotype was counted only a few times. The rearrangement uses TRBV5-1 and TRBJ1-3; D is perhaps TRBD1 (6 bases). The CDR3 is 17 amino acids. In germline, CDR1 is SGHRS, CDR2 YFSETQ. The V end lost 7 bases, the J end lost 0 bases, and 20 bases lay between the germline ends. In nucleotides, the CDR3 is TGCGCCAGCGGCTCGGCGCAAACAGGGCTCTCTGGAAACACCATATATTTT. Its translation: CASGSAQTGLSGNTIYF.

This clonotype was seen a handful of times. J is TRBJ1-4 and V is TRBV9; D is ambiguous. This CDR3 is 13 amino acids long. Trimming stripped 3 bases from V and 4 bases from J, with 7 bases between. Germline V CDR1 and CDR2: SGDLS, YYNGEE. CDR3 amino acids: CASSAPYNEKLFF. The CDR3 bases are TGTGCCAGCAGCGCTCCTTATAATGAAAAACTGTTTTTT.

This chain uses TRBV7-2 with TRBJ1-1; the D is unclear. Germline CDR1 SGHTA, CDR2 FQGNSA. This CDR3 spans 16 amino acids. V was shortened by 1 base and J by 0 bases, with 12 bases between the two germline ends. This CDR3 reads CASSLGVGLLNTEAFF. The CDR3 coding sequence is TGTGCCAGCAGCTTAGGGGTGGGTCTTCTGAACACTGAAGCTTTCTTT.

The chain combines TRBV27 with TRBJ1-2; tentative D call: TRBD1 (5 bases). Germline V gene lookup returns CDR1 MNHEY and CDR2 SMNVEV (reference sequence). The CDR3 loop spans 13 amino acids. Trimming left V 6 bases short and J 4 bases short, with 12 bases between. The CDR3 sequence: CASSTDGGYGYTF. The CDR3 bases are TGTGCCAGCAGCACGGACGGGGGCTATGGCTACACCTTC.

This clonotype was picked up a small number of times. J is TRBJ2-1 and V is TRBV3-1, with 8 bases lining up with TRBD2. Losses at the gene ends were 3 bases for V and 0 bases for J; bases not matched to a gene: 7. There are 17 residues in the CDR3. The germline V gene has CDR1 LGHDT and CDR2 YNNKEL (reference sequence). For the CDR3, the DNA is TGTGCCAGCAGCCACCGCCTTAGCGGGGCCTCCTACAATGAGCAGTTCTTC. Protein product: CASSHRLSGASYNEQFF.

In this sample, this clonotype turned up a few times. In DNA, the CDR3 is TGTGCCACCAGCAGTCCAGAGGGTTATACCTATGGCTACACCTTC. Translating gives CATSSPEGYTYGYTF. The chain recombines TRBV15 with TRBJ1-2; no reliable D call. Germline V lookup: CDR1 LNHNV, CDR2 YYDKDF (reference sequence). This CDR3 is built from 15 residues. Trimming cost V 3 bases and J 4 bases, with 15 bases left between them.

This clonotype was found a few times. In DNA, the CDR3 is TGCGCCAGCAGCTTTGGACAGGGCCGTTTCTACGAGCAGTACTTC. This encodes CASSFGQGRFYEQYF. The rearrangement uses TRBV5-1 and TRBJ2-7; 8 nucleotides align to TRBD1. This CDR3 has 15 residues. V shed 2 bases, J shed 3 bases, and the junction held 7 bases outside the gene matches. Germline V lookup: CDR1 SGHRS, CDR2 YFSETQ.

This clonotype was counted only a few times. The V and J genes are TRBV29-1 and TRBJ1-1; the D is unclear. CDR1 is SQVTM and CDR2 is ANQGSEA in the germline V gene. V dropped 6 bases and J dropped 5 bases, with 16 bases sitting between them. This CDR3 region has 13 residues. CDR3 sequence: CSVQTQYRTEAFF. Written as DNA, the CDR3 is TGCAGCGTACAGACTCAGTATAGGACTGAAGCTTTCTTT. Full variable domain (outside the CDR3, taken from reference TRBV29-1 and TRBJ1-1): SAVISQKPSRDICQRGTSLTIQCQVDSQVTMMFWYRQQPGQSLTLIATANQGSEATYESGFVIDKFPISRPNLTFSTLTVSNMSPEDSSIYLCSVQTQYRTEAFFGQGTRLTVV.

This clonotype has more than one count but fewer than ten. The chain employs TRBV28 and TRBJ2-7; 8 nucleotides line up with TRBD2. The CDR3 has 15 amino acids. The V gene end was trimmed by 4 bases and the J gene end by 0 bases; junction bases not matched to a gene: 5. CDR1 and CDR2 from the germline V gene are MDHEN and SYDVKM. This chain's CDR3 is CASSSPGTSSYEQYF. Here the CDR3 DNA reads TGTGCCAGCAGTTCCCCCGGGACTAGCTCCTACGAGCAGTACTTC.

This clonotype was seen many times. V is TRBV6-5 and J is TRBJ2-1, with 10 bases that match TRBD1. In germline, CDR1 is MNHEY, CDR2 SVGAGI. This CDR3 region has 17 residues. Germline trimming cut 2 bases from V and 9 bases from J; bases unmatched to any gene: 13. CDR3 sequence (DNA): TGTGCCAGCAGTTACCTTTCCGGGGGACAGGGGAGGGGTGAGCAGTTCTTC. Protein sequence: CASSYLSGGQGRGEQFF.

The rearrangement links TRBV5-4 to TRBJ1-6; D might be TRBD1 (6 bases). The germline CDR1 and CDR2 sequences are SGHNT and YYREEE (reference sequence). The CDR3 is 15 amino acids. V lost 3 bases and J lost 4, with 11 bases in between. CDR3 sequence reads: CASSYDGQYNSPLHF. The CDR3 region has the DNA TGTGCCAGCAGCTACGATGGACAGTATAATTCACCCCTCCACTTT.

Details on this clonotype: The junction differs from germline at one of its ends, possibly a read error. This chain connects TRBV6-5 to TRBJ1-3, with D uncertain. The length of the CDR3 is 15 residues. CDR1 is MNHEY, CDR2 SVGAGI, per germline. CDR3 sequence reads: CACSLGRNSGNTIYF. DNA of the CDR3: TGTGCCTGCAGTCTCGGACGGAACTCTGGAAACACCATATATTTT.

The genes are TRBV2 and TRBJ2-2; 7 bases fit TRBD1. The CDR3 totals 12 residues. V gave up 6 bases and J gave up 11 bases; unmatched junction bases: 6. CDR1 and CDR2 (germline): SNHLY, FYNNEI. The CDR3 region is CASSEPGGELFF. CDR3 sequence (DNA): TGTGCCAGCAGCGAACCAGGGGGAGAGCTGTTTTTT.

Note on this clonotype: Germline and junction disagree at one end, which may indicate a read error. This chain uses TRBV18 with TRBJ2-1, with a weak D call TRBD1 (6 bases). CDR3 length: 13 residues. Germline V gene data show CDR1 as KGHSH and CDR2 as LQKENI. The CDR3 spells CASSPQGQETQFF. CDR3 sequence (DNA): TGTGCCAGCTCTCCACAGGGACAAGAGACCCAGTTCTTC. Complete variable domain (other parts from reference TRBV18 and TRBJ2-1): NAGVMQNPRHLVRRRGQEARLRCSPMKGHSHVYWYRQLPEEGLKFMVYLQKENIIDESGMPKERFSAEFPKEGPSILRIQQVVRGDSAAYFCASSPQGQETQFFGPGTRLTVL.

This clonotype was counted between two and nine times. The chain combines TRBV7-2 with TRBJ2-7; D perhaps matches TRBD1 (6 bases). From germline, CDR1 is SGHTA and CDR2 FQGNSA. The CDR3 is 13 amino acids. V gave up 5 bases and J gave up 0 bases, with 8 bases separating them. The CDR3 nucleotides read TGTGCCAGCAGCGACAGGCTCTCCTACGAGCAGTACTTC. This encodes CASSDRLSYEQYF.

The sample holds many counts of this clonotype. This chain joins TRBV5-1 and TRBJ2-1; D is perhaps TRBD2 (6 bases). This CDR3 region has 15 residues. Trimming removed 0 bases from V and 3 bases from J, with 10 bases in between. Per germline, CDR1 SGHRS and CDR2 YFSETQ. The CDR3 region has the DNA TGCGCCAGCAGCTTGGATACGGGGGACTACAATGAGCAGTTCTTC. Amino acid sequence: CASSLDTGDYNEQFF.

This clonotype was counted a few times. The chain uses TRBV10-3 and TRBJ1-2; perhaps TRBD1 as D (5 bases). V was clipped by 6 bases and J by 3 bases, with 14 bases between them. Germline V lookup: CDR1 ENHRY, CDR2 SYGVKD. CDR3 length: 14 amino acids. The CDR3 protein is CAISIRWGDYGYTF. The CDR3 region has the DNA TGTGCCATCAGCATCAGATGGGGGGACTATGGCTACACCTTC.